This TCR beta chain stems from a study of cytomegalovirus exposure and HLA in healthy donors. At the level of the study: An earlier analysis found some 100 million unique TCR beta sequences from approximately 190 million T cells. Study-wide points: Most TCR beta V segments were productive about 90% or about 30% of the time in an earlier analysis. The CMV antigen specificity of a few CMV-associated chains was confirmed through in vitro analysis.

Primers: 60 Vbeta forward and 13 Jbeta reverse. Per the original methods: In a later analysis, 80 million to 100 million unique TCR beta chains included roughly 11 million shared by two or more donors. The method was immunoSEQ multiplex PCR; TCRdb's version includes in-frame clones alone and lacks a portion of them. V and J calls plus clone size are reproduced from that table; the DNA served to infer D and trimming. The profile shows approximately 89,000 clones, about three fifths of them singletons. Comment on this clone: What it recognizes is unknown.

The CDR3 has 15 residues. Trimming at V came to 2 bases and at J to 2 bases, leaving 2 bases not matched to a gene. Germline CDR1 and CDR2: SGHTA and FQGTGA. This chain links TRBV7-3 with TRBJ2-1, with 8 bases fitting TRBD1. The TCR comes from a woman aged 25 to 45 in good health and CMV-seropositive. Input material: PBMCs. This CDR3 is CASSLQGATYNEQFF. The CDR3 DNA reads TGTGCCAGCAGCTTACAGGGGGCGACCTACAATGAGCAGTTCTTC.